These T cell receptor beta chains were read from a single sample in a study of T cells in Graves' hyperthyroidism and ophthalmopathy. From the multiplex PCR reads, TCRdb called clonotypes with MiXCR, one entry per CDR3 protein. The sample records a few hundred thousand distinct CDR3 sequences, around a sixth being singletons. The sample was blood. The receptors were gathered from a woman aged 25-40 years with Graves' hyperthyroidism. CDR3s include the opening cysteine and the closing phenylalanine or tryptophan. Each record gives: V gene, J gene, CDR3 length, D gene, CDR3 protein. The D gene is left open where the match is weak.

v_call: TRBV20-1; j_call: TRBJ2-3; cdr3_length: 16; d_call: NA; cdr3_aa: CSANNPPTGLTDTQYF
v_call: TRBV4-1; j_call: TRBJ1-1; cdr3_length: 15; d_call: NA; cdr3_aa: CASSQDRSYRAEAFF
v_call: TRBV7-2; j_call: TRBJ1-1; cdr3_length: 14; d_call: NA; cdr3_aa: CASSVSRGGTEAFF
v_call: TRBV12-3/TRBV12-4; j_call: TRBJ2-7; cdr3_length: 19; d_call: TRBD1; cdr3_aa: CASSFDARQQGQMYYEQYF
v_call: TRBV7-2; j_call: TRBJ1-6; cdr3_length: 14; d_call: NA; cdr3_aa: CASSSIAGNSPLHF
v_call: TRBV12-5; j_call: TRBJ2-3; cdr3_length: 15; d_call: TRBD1; cdr3_aa: CASGTGTGSTDTQYF
v_call: TRBV28; j_call: TRBJ1-5; cdr3_length: 13; d_call: NA; cdr3_aa: CASSSIQVQPQHF
v_call: TRBV20-1; j_call: TRBJ2-3; cdr3_length: 15; d_call: TRBD2; cdr3_aa: CSARRASGSSDTQYF
v_call: TRBV12-3/TRBV12-4; j_call: TRBJ2-5; cdr3_length: 14; d_call: TRBD1; cdr3_aa: CASSQGQGGETQYF
v_call: TRBV7-8; j_call: TRBJ1-5; cdr3_length: 15; d_call: TRBD1; cdr3_aa: CASKSGTGPNQPQHF
v_call: TRBV6-1; j_call: TRBJ2-2; cdr3_length: 13; d_call: NA; cdr3_aa: CASRPGETGELFF
v_call: TRBV12-3/TRBV12-4; j_call: TRBJ1-5; cdr3_length: 14; d_call: NA; cdr3_aa: CASSGDRWVQPQHF
v_call: TRBV20-1; j_call: TRBJ1-6; cdr3_length: 16; d_call: TRBD1; cdr3_aa: CSAPERGPIPNSPLHF
v_call: TRBV2; j_call: TRBJ2-7; cdr3_length: 17; d_call: TRBD2; cdr3_aa: CASSDLLLAGTPREQYF
v_call: TRBV11-2; j_call: TRBJ2-3; cdr3_length: 16; d_call: TRBD2; cdr3_aa: CASSFRGAGVADTQYF
v_call: TRBV20-1; j_call: TRBJ1-6; cdr3_length: 15; d_call: TRBD1; cdr3_aa: CSASTPGQDNSPLHF